This is a list of T cell receptor beta chains from one sample in a study of T-cell memory formation after mild COVID-19. TCRdb redid the calling of the 5' RACE reads with MiXCR, one entry per CDR3 protein. The sample lists fewer than 700,000 distinct CDR3 sequences, over 15% seen once, with approximately 12% in the top ten. Sequencing was performed on PBMCs or a T cell subset sorted from them (not recorded which). These receptors all stem from an adult woman who had mild COVID-19 (a few samples of this study predate the infection). Cell type and time point are not known. Both conserved end residues are part of each CDR3. Each record gives: J gene, D gene, V gene, clone size, CDR3 DNA, CDR3 protein. A D gene is named only where the DNA matches it firmly. Clone size is not always given. Where it is, it says once, few, many or a class for expanded clones.

TRBJ1-2	.	TRBV24-1	.	TGTGCCACCAGTGATACTCGGGGGACCCGGTCGCGGGGCTACACCTTC	CATSDTRGTRSRGYTF
TRBJ2-6	.	TRBV19	.	TGTGCCAGTAGACCAGGGACACTCTCTGGGGCCAACGTCCTGACTTTC	CASRPGTLSGANVLTF
TRBJ2-7	.	TRBV11-2	.	TGTGCCAGCAGCCTCGGGGGGCGCCTCGAGCAGTACTTC	CASSLGGRLEQYF
TRBJ1-1	TRBD1	TRBV6-6	.	TGTGCCAGCATCGGACAGGGAAGGACTGAAGCTTTCTTT	CASIGQGRTEAFF
TRBJ2-1	.	TRBV6-4	.	TGTGCCAGCATGGCCCCCTCGGGGAGCTACTCCTACAATGAGCAGTTCTTC	CASMAPSGSYSYNEQFF
TRBJ2-1	TRBD2	TRBV9	few	TGTGCCAGCAGCCTCACCACAAAAGGGACTAGCGGGGGGTACAATGAGCAGTTCTTC	CASSLTTKGTSGGYNEQFF
TRBJ2-1	TRBD2	TRBV2	.	TGTGCCAGCAGTCAACCGAGAGCGGGGCTGAACCTATCCTACAATGAGCAGTTCTTC	CASSQPRAGLNLSYNEQFF
TRBJ2-2	TRBD1	TRBV7-3	few	TGTGCCAGCAGCTTAACGTTGGGACAGGGTGTCACCGGGGAGCTGTTTTTT	CASSLTLGQGVTGELFF
TRBJ1-1	.	TRBV5-1	many	TGCGCCAGCAGCTTCGGGGTAAGGGGGAACACTGAAGCTTTCTTT	CASSFGVRGNTEAFF
TRBJ2-3	.	TRBV12-3/TRBV12-4	few	TGTGCCAGCAAGCGTGGGAGCACAGATACGCAGTATTTT	CASKRGSTDTQYF
TRBJ2-1	.	TRBV29-1	few	TGCAGCACCGAAAGCCCGGCGGACTCCTACAATGAGCAGTTCTTC	CSTESPADSYNEQFF
TRBJ2-1	.	TRBV4-1	few	TGCGCCAGCAGCCCCAGCGTACTGACTTACAATGAGCAGTTCTTC	CASSPSVLTYNEQFF
TRBJ2-5	.	TRBV30	.	TGTGCCTTATGGGACCAGCGGGAGACCCAGTACTTC	CALWDQRETQYF
TRBJ2-3	.	TRBV2	.	TGTGCCAGCAGTGGGCAAGAGCCAGATACGCAGTATTTT	CASSGQEPDTQYF
TRBJ2-3	TRBD1	TRBV5-1	few	TGCGCCAGCAGCTTCCAGACAGGGAGTGCAGATACGCAGTATTTT	CASSFQTGSADTQYF